The 31 T cell receptor beta chains presented below share a single source sample, sequenced in a study of cytomegalovirus exposure and HLA in healthy donors. The PCR made use of 60 Vbeta and 13 Jbeta primers. Profiling relied on immunoSEQ multiplex PCR, and the TCRdb table lists in-frame clones only, not all of them. The sample consists of about 110,000 clones, 73% of them appearing once. Sequences were obtained from PBMCs. These receptors originate from a middle-aged man in good health and CMV-seronegative.

The table lists this clone with a few counts. The genes are TRBV7-2 and TRBJ2-7; possible D gene TRBD1, 6 bases. Germline CDR1 is SGHTA and CDR2 is FQGNSA. V was pared by 3 bases and J by 1 base, with 25 bases between. This CDR3 comprises 19 residues. The CDR3 DNA reads TGTGCCAGCAGCTTGGGCCGTATCGACCTAGGGGGTAGTTCCTACGAGCAGTACTTC. It translates to CASSLGRIDLGGSSYEQYF.

This clone has only one observation. The chain uses TRBV6-5 and TRBJ1-2; the D is unclear. In germline, CDR1 is MNHEY, CDR2 SVGAGI. The germline V and J ends were trimmed by 0 bases and 0 bases, with 11 bases remaining between them. This CDR3 region has 16 residues. The CDR3 sequence: CASSYSGRWTNYGYTF. CDR3 nucleotide sequence: TGTGCCAGCAGTTACTCGGGCAGGTGGACTAACTATGGCTACACCTTC.

The rearrangement links TRBV15 to TRBJ2-5, with D tentatively TRBD1 (6 bases). The V end was cut by 5 bases, the J end by 2 bases, with 15 bases between. Germline CDR1 and CDR2: LNHNV and YYDKDF (reference sequence). The CDR3 has 15 amino acids. As DNA, the CDR3 is TGTGCCACCAGCGCGACTGAGAGGGGGCAAGAGACCCAGTACTTC. Translation: CATSATERGQETQYF.

In its sample, this clone was seen once. V is TRBV29-1 and J is TRBJ2-2, with D possibly being TRBD1 (6 bases). Germline values: CDR1 SQVTM, CDR2 ANQGSEA. Trimming left V 6 bases short and J 0 bases short, with 14 bases between. The CDR3 sequence is 15 residues long. The CDR3 region has the DNA TGCAGCGTGGGGGCAGGACTGACGAACACCGGGGAGCTGTTTTTT. Its protein product is CSVGAGLTNTGELFF.

The rearrangement joins TRBV11-2 to TRBJ2-4, with unresolved D. Trimming cost V 1 base and J 1 base, with 17 bases left between them. In germline, CDR1 is SGHAT, CDR2 FQNNGV. The CDR3 contains 18 residues. The CDR3 loop is CASSLGGTYPTAKNIQYF. DNA for the CDR3: TGTGCCAGCAGCTTAGGCGGCACTTACCCGACGGCCAAAAACATTCAGTACTTC.

The V gene is TRBV28, the J gene TRBJ2-5; D possibly corresponds to TRBD2 (6 bases). Trimming removed 5 bases from V and 2 bases from J, with 12 bases in between. The CDR3 has 14 residues. Germline V gene lookup returns CDR1 MDHEN and CDR2 SYDVKM. CDR3: CASSILGTQETQYF. The CDR3 bases are TGTGCCAGCAGTATCCTAGGGACTCAAGAGACCCAGTACTTC. Together with reference TRBV28 and TRBJ2-5, the CDR3 gives the full variable domain: DVKVTQSSRYLVKRTGEKVFLECVQDMDHENMFWYRQDPGLGLRLIYFSYDVKMKEKGDIPEGYSVSREKKERFSLILESASTNQTSMYLCASSILGTQETQYFGPGTRLLVL.

The gene calls are TRBV5-1 and TRBJ2-5; 7 bases align to TRBD2. Trimming removed 4 bases from V and 1 base from J; junction bases left unmatched: 10. Germline values: CDR1 SGHRS, CDR2 YFSETQ. There are 16 residues in the CDR3. The CDR3 sequence: CASSPGQRGLQETQYF. The CDR3 DNA reads TGCGCCAGCAGCCCCGGGCAGCGGGGCCTCCAAGAGACCCAGTACTTC. Supplemented by reference TRBV5-1 and TRBJ2-5, the full variable domain reads KAGVTQTPRYLIKTRGQQVTLSCSPISGHRSVSWYQQTPGQGLQFLFEYFSETQRNKGNFPGRFSGRQFSNSRSEMNVSTLELGDSALYLCASSPGQRGLQETQYFGPGTRLLVL.

Only one count was recorded for this clone. This same CDR3 is encoded by further DNA sequences in the sample. This chain connects TRBV29-1 to TRBJ1-1; weak D call: TRBD1 (5 bases). V was pared by 4 bases and J by 4 bases, with 10 bases between. Germline values: CDR1 SQVTM, CDR2 ANQGSEA. CDR3 size: 12 residues. CDR3 DNA sequence: TGCAGCGTTGGAAGGGGAGGCACTGAAGCTTTCTTT. This sequence encodes CSVGRGGTEAFF.

This clone was seen just once. This chain connects TRBV14 to TRBJ2-4, with 9 bases that match TRBD1. Trimming took 1 base from V and 11 from J; bases not matched to a gene: 9. Germline values: CDR1 SGHDN, CDR2 FVKESK. CDR3 length equals 15 residues. For the CDR3, the DNA is TGTGCCAGCAGCCAAGGGGGGCAACAGGGGGCGGTTCAGTACTTC. It is translated as CASSQGGQQGAVQYF.

The rearrangement links TRBV5-1 to TRBJ1-2; 8 bases align to TRBD1. The junction had 13 bases not matched to a gene; V was cut back by 4 bases and J by 11 bases. The CDR3 length is 14 residues. Per germline, CDR1 SGHRS and CDR2 YFSETQ. The CDR3 is CASSRPIQGEEYTF. CDR3 DNA sequence: TGCGCCAGCAGCCGCCCAATACAGGGGGAAGAGTACACCTTC.

In DNA form, the CDR3 reads TGTGCCAGCAGCTTAGCGCGGGGGGGCGTTACAGATACGCAGTATTTT. Translation: CASSLARGGVTDTQYF. The chain couples TRBV7-2 to TRBJ2-3; TRBD2 matches 9 bases. V trimming: 0 bases; J trimming: 3 bases; junction bases outside the gene matches: 4. The CDR3 runs 16 residues. Germline lookup yields CDR1 SGHTA and CDR2 FQGNSA.

The genes are TRBV5-1 and TRBJ2-3; D is possibly TRBD2 (7 bases). Germline V gives CDR1 SGHRS, CDR2 YFSETQ. The length of the CDR3 is 16 residues. Trimming removed 1 base from V and 5 bases from J, with 17 bases in between. The CDR3 region is CASSLKRGGDKDTQYF. The CDR3 DNA reads TGCGCCAGCAGCTTGAAGCGGGGAGGGGACAAAGATACGCAGTATTTT. The full variable domain, rest sourced from reference TRBV5-1 and TRBJ2-3, is KAGVTQTPRYLIKTRGQQVTLSCSPISGHRSVSWYQQTPGQGLQFLFEYFSETQRNKGNFPGRFSGRQFSNSRSEMNVSTLELGDSALYLCASSLKRGGDKDTQYFGPGTRLTVL.

V gene TRBV27 combines with J gene TRBJ2-2; a possible D gene is TRBD2 (5 bases). The CDR3 totals 14 residues. From germline, CDR1 is MNHEY and CDR2 SMNVEV (reference sequence). V lost 10 bases, J lost 4 bases, and 16 bases lay in between. The CDR3, as DNA: TGTGCCACTCATAGAGGGCGCGGCACCGGGGAGCTGTTTTTT. Protein product: CATHRGRGTGELFF.

Only a few counts were recorded for this clone. This rearrangement joins TRBV6-5 to TRBJ1-2, with D possibly matching TRBD1 (5 bases). Trimming removed 7 bases from V and 2 bases from J, with 17 bases in between. From germline, CDR1 is MNHEY and CDR2 SVGAGI. The CDR3 runs to 15 residues. Here the CDR3 DNA reads TGTGCCAGCACCCAAACGGGGGGGATGAACTATGGCTACACCTTC. Translated, it gives CASTQTGGMNYGYTF.

This clone was seen once. The chain employs TRBV4-3 and TRBJ2-3; TRBD1 is a possible D gene (5 bases). Germline V lookup: CDR1 LGHNA, CDR2 YSLEER. V lost 1 base, J lost 4 bases, and 15 bases lay in between. The CDR3 loop spans 16 amino acids. The CDR3 loop is CASSQGHRTVSDTQYF. CDR3 nucleotide sequence: TGCGCCAGCAGCCAAGGGCACAGGACGGTATCAGATACGCAGTATTTT.

The chain combines TRBV10-3 with TRBJ1-4; D might be TRBD1 (6 bases). There are 17 residues in the CDR3. The germline V gene encodes CDR1 ENHRY and CDR2 SYGVKD. The germline V and J ends were trimmed by 10 bases and 0 bases, with 21 bases remaining between them. CDR3: CASSADRFGATNEKLFF. Here the CDR3 DNA reads TGTGCCAGCTCCGCCGACAGGTTTGGAGCAACTAATGAAAAACTGTTTTTT.

This clone turned up a few times. The CDR3 here is CATGTGRETQYF. CDR3 in DNA: TGTGCCACCGGGACAGGGCGAGAGACCCAGTACTTC. The chain joins TRBV19 to TRBJ2-5; 9 bases are a match to TRBD1. This CDR3 has 12 amino acids. CDR1 and CDR2 (germline): LNHDA, SQIVND (reference sequence). Losses at the gene ends were 10 bases for V and 4 bases for J; bases not matched to a gene: 4.

CDR3 nucleotide sequence: TGTGCCAGCAGCAACCCGAGCTCCTATAATTCACCCCTCCACTTT. This sequence encodes CASSNPSSYNSPLHF. V is TRBV5-5 and J is TRBJ1-6; D is undetermined. CDR3 length: 15 amino acids. Germline CDR1 reads SGHKS; CDR2 reads YYEKEE (reference sequence). Trimming stripped 4 bases from V and 0 bases from J, with 8 bases between.

J is TRBJ2-7 and V is TRBV11-3; perhaps TRBD2 as D (6 bases). Germline-derived CDR1 and CDR2 are SGHNT and YENEEA. Trimming stripped 5 bases from V and 4 bases from J, with 18 bases between. This CDR3 has 15 residues. The CDR3 here is CASSPRSGGGYEQYF. For the CDR3, the DNA is TGTGCCAGCAGCCCAAGGTCGGGTGGAGGGTACGAGCAGTACTTC.

The V call is TRBV9, the J call TRBJ1-1; 7 bases fit TRBD1. Per germline, CDR1 SGDLS and CDR2 YYNGEE. The CDR3 consists of 15 residues. Losses at the gene ends were 2 bases for V and 4 bases for J; bases not matched to a gene: 8. The CDR3 loop reads CASSVGGQHFTEAFF. The CDR3 coding sequence is TGTGCCAGCAGCGTTGGGGGACAGCACTTCACTGAAGCTTTCTTT.

The chain recombines TRBV6-6 with TRBJ2-2; 10 bases are shared with TRBD1. The CDR3 contains 15 residues. The germline gives CDR1 MNHNY, CDR2 SVGAGI (reference sequence). V lost 2 bases and J lost 5; bases outside the gene matches: 2. The DNA for the CDR3 is TGTGCCAGCAGTTACGGGACAGGGGTTACCGGGGAGCTGTTTTTT. It specifies CASSYGTGVTGELFF.

The chain carries TRBV6-5 and TRBJ1-3, with unresolved D. Germline V gene data show CDR1 as MNHEY and CDR2 as SVGAGI. Trimming shortened V by 4 bases and J by 4 bases, and 8 bases separated the two germline ends. The CDR3 length is 13 residues. CDR3 residues: CASSSVSGNTIYF. The CDR3 DNA is TGTGCCAGCAGTTCAGTGTCCGGAAACACCATATATTTT.

The J gene is TRBJ1-2, the V gene TRBV7-2; 8 nucleotides agree with TRBD1. Germline loops: CDR1 SGHTA, CDR2 FQGNSA. The junction had 7 bases not matched to a gene; V was cut back by 1 base and J by 6 bases. This CDR3 is 15 amino acids long. CDR3 in DNA: TGTGCCAGCAGCTTAGAGGGCAGGGGGCCCCATGGCTACACCTTC. Its translation: CASSLEGRGPHGYTF.

This rearrangement joins TRBV11-2 to TRBJ2-4, with D uncertain. Trimming cost V 7 bases and J 4 bases, with 20 bases left between them. CDR1 and CDR2 from the germline V gene are SGHAT and FQNNGV. The CDR3 runs 16 residues. The CDR3, as DNA: TGTGCCAGCACCGAGGTGTCCCGCAAGGATAAAAACATTCAGTACTTC. Amino acid sequence: CASTEVSRKDKNIQYF.

The rearrangement joins TRBV7-9 to TRBJ1-4; no definite D call. Germline V lookup: CDR1 SEHNR, CDR2 FQNEAQ (reference sequence). Trimming shortened V by 6 bases and J by 5 bases, and 10 bases separated the two germline ends. CDR3 length: 13 residues. In nucleotides, the CDR3 is TGTGCCAGCAGTCCAAGCGGGAATGAAAAACTGTTTTTT. Translation gives CASSPSGNEKLFF.

A single count supports this clone. V and J are TRBV9 and TRBJ1-6; a weak D match, TRBD1 (5 bases). V lost 3 bases to trimming and J lost 10 bases, with 14 bases between them. The CDR3 covers 14 residues. The germline V gene encodes CDR1 SGDLS and CDR2 YYNGEE. In DNA, the CDR3 is TGTGCCAGCAGCGAGTTACCAGGGTCCTCACCCCTCCACTTT. This encodes CASSELPGSSPLHF.

CDR3: CASSPSDSYTEAFF. The CDR3 DNA follows: TGTGCCAGCAGCCCCTCTGACAGCTACACTGAAGCTTTCTTT. The chain carries TRBV7-9 and TRBJ1-1; the D gene is possibly TRBD1 (5 bases). This CDR3 region has 14 residues. The V end was cut by 5 bases, the J end by 3 bases, with 13 bases between. Per the germline V gene, CDR1 is SEHNR and CDR2 is FQNEAQ (reference sequence). Looking up the rest from reference TRBV7-9 and TRBJ1-1 gives the full variable domain: DTGVSQNPRHKITKRGQNVTFRCDPISEHNRLYWYRQTLGQGPEFLTYFQNEAQLEKSRLLSDRFSAERPKGSFSTLEIQRTEQGDSAMYLCASSPSDSYTEAFFGQGTRLTVV.

The chain employs TRBV5-1 and TRBJ2-1, with D possibly TRBD1 on 5 matching bases. The CDR3 is made up of 11 amino acids. CDR1 and CDR2 from the germline V gene are SGHRS and YFSETQ. Trimming shortened V by 2 bases and J by 14 bases, and 11 bases separated the two germline ends. The CDR3 DNA sequence: TGCGCCAGCAGCTTACAGGTCAGGAAGTTCTTC. Translated, it gives CASSLQVRKFF.

The J gene is TRBJ1-1, the V gene TRBV5-6; D is ambiguous. The CDR3 runs 13 residues. Deletions cut 4 bases from V and 7 bases from J, with 14 bases between. CDR1 and CDR2 from the germline V gene are SGHDT and YYEEEE. The CDR3 DNA follows: TGTGCCAGCAGCCCCAGGCGTGGGTATGAAGCTTTCTTT. Protein sequence: CASSPRRGYEAFF.

The chain carries TRBV27 and TRBJ1-6; a weak D match, TRBD1 (6 bases). Germline-derived CDR1 and CDR2 are MNHEY and SMNVEV (reference sequence). The CDR3 covers 16 residues. Trimming took off 5 bases at V and 0 bases at J, with 11 bases between the two ends. The chain's CDR3 is CASSPTGSSYNSPLHF. The DNA of the CDR3 is TGTGCCAGCAGTCCCACAGGGAGCTCCTATAATTCACCCCTCCACTTT.

The CDR3 is CASSGGTGGTGELFF. CDR3 in DNA: TGCGCCAGCAGCGGTGGGACAGGGGGAACCGGGGAGCTGTTTTTT. The V gene is TRBV5-1, the J gene TRBJ2-2; 11 positions match TRBD1. CDR3 size: 15 residues. Germline V gives CDR1 SGHRS, CDR2 YFSETQ. Trimming at V came to 4 bases and at J to 5 bases, leaving 4 bases not matched to a gene.